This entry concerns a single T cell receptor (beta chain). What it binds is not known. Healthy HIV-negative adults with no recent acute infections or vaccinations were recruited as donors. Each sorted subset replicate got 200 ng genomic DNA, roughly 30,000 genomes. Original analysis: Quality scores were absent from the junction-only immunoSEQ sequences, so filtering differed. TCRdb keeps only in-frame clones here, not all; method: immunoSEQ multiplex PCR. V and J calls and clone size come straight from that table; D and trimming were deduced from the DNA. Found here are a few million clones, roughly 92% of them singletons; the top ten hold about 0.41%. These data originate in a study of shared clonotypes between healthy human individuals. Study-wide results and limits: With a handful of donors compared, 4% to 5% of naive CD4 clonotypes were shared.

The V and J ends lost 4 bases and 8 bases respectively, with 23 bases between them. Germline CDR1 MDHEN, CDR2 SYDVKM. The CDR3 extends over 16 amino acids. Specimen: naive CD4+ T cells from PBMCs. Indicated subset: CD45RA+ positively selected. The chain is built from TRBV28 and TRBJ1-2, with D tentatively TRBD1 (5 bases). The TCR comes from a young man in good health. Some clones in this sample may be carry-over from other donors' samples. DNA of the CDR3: TGTGCCAGCAGTTCAGACCCGGACCTGGGGGATAGGGGCTACACCTTC. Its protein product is CASSSDPDLGDRGYTF.